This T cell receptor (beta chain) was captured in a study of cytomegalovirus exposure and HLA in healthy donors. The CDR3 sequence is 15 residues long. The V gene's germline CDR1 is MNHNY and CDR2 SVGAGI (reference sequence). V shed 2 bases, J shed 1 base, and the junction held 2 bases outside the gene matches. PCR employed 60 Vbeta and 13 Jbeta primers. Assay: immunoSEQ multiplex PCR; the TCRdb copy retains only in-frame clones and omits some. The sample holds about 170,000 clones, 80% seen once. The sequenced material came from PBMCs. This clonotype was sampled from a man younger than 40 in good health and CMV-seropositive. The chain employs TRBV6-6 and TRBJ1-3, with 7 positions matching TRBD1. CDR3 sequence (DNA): TGTGCCAGCAGTTACCCGGGACAGTCTGGAAACACCATATATTTT. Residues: CASSYPGQSGNTIYF.